A selection of T cell receptor beta chains follows, all from one sample in a study of CD8 T cells in ankylosing spondylitis. From the 5' RACE reads, TCRdb called clonotypes with MiXCR, one entry per CDR3 protein. The table lists 100,000 to 150,000 distinct CDR3 sequences, around 8.5% of them singletons, with approximately 3.3% in the top ten. Material for sequencing was blood, either unsorted or a sorted T cell fraction (not recorded which). These receptors were taken from a male donor with ankylosing spondylitis or in good health (not recorded which). The CDR3 runs from the conserved cysteine through the conserved F or W.

cdr3_aa: CASSPNGYNEQFF; j_call: TRBJ2-1; v_call: TRBV7-3
cdr3_aa: CASSLSQGPGELFF; j_call: TRBJ2-2; v_call: TRBV12-3/TRBV12-4
cdr3_aa: CASSSGLAGNTQYF; j_call: TRBJ2-3; v_call: TRBV7-2
cdr3_aa: CSAAPSGPRYNEQFF; j_call: TRBJ2-1; v_call: TRBV20-1
cdr3_aa: CSVRTSGSLAGSYEQYF; j_call: TRBJ2-7; v_call: TRBV29-1
cdr3_aa: CASSPSRNYGYTF; j_call: TRBJ1-2; v_call: TRBV7-6
cdr3_aa: CASSLSGTGNTIYF; j_call: TRBJ1-3; v_call: TRBV7-6
cdr3_aa: CSARDRGSPYEQYF; j_call: TRBJ2-7; v_call: TRBV20-1
cdr3_aa: CASSQVLAGNTGELFF; j_call: TRBJ2-2; v_call: TRBV4-3
cdr3_aa: CASSPGEASPTQETQYF; j_call: TRBJ2-5; v_call: TRBV7-2
cdr3_aa: CSADLGSGETQYF; j_call: TRBJ2-5; v_call: TRBV20-1
cdr3_aa: CAISLGLNYEQYF; j_call: TRBJ2-7; v_call: TRBV4-2
cdr3_aa: CASSVEGTNTGELFF; j_call: TRBJ2-2; v_call: TRBV9
cdr3_aa: CASSLSSGSFDEQFF; j_call: TRBJ2-1; v_call: TRBV5-5
cdr3_aa: CASSDPGGGSSYEQYF; j_call: TRBJ2-7; v_call: TRBV6-2/TRBV6-3
cdr3_aa: CASSAWLTDTQYF; j_call: TRBJ2-3; v_call: TRBV19
cdr3_aa: CASTRALGDSPLHF; j_call: TRBJ1-6; v_call: TRBV5-6
cdr3_aa: CASSPLMRGAKNIQYF; j_call: TRBJ2-4; v_call: TRBV4-1
cdr3_aa: CSAEPGGVYGYTF; j_call: TRBJ1-2; v_call: TRBV20-1
cdr3_aa: CASSSGLAGGIDTGELFF; j_call: TRBJ2-2; v_call: TRBV7-8
cdr3_aa: CATQGGNEQFF; j_call: TRBJ2-1; v_call: TRBV2
cdr3_aa: CASSTDRSTDTQYF; j_call: TRBJ2-3; v_call: TRBV4-3
cdr3_aa: CSARGAVGYEQYF; j_call: TRBJ2-7; v_call: TRBV20-1
cdr3_aa: CASSFGPPGANVLTF; j_call: TRBJ2-6; v_call: TRBV12-3/TRBV12-4
cdr3_aa: CASSSTSTGELFF; j_call: TRBJ2-2; v_call: TRBV7-9
cdr3_aa: CSARLASAGELFF; j_call: TRBJ2-2; v_call: TRBV29-1
cdr3_aa: CATSDPRLAGGNEQFF; j_call: TRBJ2-1; v_call: TRBV24-1
cdr3_aa: CSVAPQETQYF; j_call: TRBJ2-5; v_call: TRBV29-1
cdr3_aa: CSSQGLGTDTQYF; j_call: TRBJ2-3; v_call: TRBV20-1
cdr3_aa: CASSQGGTTYNEQFF; j_call: TRBJ2-1; v_call: TRBV3-1
cdr3_aa: CCARGTSGSLGYNEQFF; j_call: TRBJ2-1; v_call: TRBV20-1
cdr3_aa: CSAQWGNTEAFF; j_call: TRBJ1-1; v_call: TRBV29-1
cdr3_aa: CSVETEGNYGYTF; j_call: TRBJ1-2; v_call: TRBV29-1
cdr3_aa: CASSFGLEGPYF; j_call: TRBJ2-3; v_call: TRBV5-1
cdr3_aa: CASSFTGTGVNEQFF; j_call: TRBJ2-1; v_call: TRBV19
cdr3_aa: CATSRGLAGSSYEQYF; j_call: TRBJ2-7; v_call: TRBV15
cdr3_aa: CASSQDGTRSYVQYF; j_call: TRBJ2-7; v_call: TRBV4-3
cdr3_aa: CAISDSGTKKNYEQYF; j_call: TRBJ2-7; v_call: TRBV10-3
cdr3_aa: CSAGETSGKSYEQYF; j_call: TRBJ2-7; v_call: TRBV20-1
cdr3_aa: CSARDQGRPNNEQFF; j_call: TRBJ2-1; v_call: TRBV20-1
cdr3_aa: CASSSQGFNSPLHF; j_call: TRBJ1-6; v_call: TRBV12-3/TRBV12-4
cdr3_aa: CASSPGQGNPGELFF; j_call: TRBJ2-2; v_call: TRBV7-7
cdr3_aa: CASSEGGEQFF; j_call: TRBJ2-1; v_call: TRBV10-2
cdr3_aa: CSATSDRGIQETQYF; j_call: TRBJ2-5; v_call: TRBV20-1
cdr3_aa: CASRRDPETQYF; j_call: TRBJ2-5; v_call: TRBV3-1
cdr3_aa: CSAREGGHTDTQYF; j_call: TRBJ2-3; v_call: TRBV20-1
cdr3_aa: CSGGTGSYEQYF; j_call: TRBJ2-7; v_call: TRBV29-1
cdr3_aa: CASSQLAGEKNTQYF; j_call: TRBJ2-4; v_call: TRBV14
cdr3_aa: CASSLFRTGGQETQYF; j_call: TRBJ2-5; v_call: TRBV7-2
cdr3_aa: CSAGAYEQYF; j_call: TRBJ2-7; v_call: TRBV20-1
cdr3_aa: CSALAGLQYTGELFF; j_call: TRBJ2-2; v_call: TRBV20-1
cdr3_aa: CASSYSGSRHNEQFF; j_call: TRBJ2-1; v_call: TRBV6-5
cdr3_aa: CASRERQVYQPQHF; j_call: TRBJ1-5; v_call: TRBV6-2/TRBV6-3